This T cell receptor beta chain appears in the sequencing data of a study of shared clonotypes between healthy human individuals. As for the study in general: The study used three CD4 naive, three CD4 memory, two CD8 naive and one CD8 memory plate per donor.

Assay used: immunoSEQ multiplex PCR; TCRdb lists only in-frame clones, some missing. Of 2 million to 2.5 million clones listed, around 95% are singletons. Concerning this clone itself: Its antigen remains unknown.

Points from the study as a whole: Naive subsets usually exceeded memory subsets in estimated richness. Generation probabilities were higher for clonotypes shared across all four sorted-subset donors than for unshared ones.

The germline V gene encodes CDR1 SGHRS and CDR2 YFSETQ. V was cut by 0 bases and J by 3 bases, with 9 bases left in between. This CDR3 contains 15 residues. The CD4+ fraction was divided into a CD45RA+ naive subset and a CD45RA-negative memory subset. The chain links TRBV5-1 to TRBJ2-2; D is uncertain. The sequence came from a man aged 18 to 29 in good health. Sequenced: naive CD4+ T cells sorted from blood. Sample subset: CD45RA+ positively selected. This chain's CDR3 is CASSLVPSDTGELFF. DNA of the CDR3: TGCGCCAGCAGCTTGGTGCCGTCGGACACCGGGGAGCTGTTTTTT.